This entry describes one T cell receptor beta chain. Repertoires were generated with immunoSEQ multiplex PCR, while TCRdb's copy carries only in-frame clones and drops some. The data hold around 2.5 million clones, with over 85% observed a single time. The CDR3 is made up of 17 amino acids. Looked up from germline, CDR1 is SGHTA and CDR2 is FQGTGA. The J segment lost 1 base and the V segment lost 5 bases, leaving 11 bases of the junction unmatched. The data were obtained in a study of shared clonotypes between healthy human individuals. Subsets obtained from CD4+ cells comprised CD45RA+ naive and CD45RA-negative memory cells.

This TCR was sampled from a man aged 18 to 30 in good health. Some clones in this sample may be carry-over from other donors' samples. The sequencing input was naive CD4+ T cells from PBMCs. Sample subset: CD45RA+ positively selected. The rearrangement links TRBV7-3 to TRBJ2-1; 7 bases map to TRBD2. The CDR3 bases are TGTGCCAGCAGCACCAGAGCGGGACCAACATCCTACAATGAGCAGTTCTTC. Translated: CASSTRAGPTSYNEQFF.